These 22 T cell receptor beta chains originate from one sample sequenced in a study of CD8 T cells in Susac syndrome. With random hexamers, reverse transcription was performed on roughly 0.45 to 1 ug of RNA. TCRdb reprocessed the immunoSEQ multiplex PCR reads via MiXCR and lists one record per CDR3 protein. This sample has about 240,000 distinct CDR3 sequences, with 90% to 97% found just once. Sequenced: CD4+ T cells from PBMCs. The receptor set was obtained from a human donor with Susac syndrome.

The V gene is TRBV6-2 or TRBV6-3, the J gene TRBJ2-5, with D possibly matching TRBD2 (6 bases). This CDR3 spans 15 amino acids. CDR1 MNHEY and CDR2 SVGEGT come from the germline V gene. With 6 bases removed from V and 5 bases from J, the gap between germline ends came to 19 bases. CDR3 nucleotide sequence: TGTGCCAGCAGGCCATCCGGGGCGGAGGGGGAGACCCAGTACTTC. This encodes CASRPSGAEGETQYF.

This chain uses TRBV6-5 with TRBJ2-1, with D possibly matching TRBD2 (5 bases). CDR1 is MNHEY, CDR2 SVGAGI, per germline. V was trimmed by 6 bases and J by 9 bases, leaving 15 bases between them. The length of the CDR3 is 13 residues. CDR3 nucleotide sequence: TGTGCCAGCAGAGAACTAGGAGTCACTGAGCAGTTCTTC. This translates into CASRELGVTEQFF.

V usage is TRBV15 and J usage is TRBJ2-5; D unclear. V lost 3 bases and J 5 bases, leaving 13 bases between the germline ends. This CDR3 spans 14 amino acids. Germline V gene data show CDR1 as LNHNV and CDR2 as YYDKDF (reference sequence). This CDR3 reads CATSSMELEETQYF. In DNA form, the CDR3 reads TGTGCCACCAGCAGTATGGAACTCGAGGAGACCCAGTACTTC.

This clonotype was recorded only once. The gene calls are TRBV30 and TRBJ2-1; 10 nucleotides agree with TRBD1. Germline-derived CDR1 and CDR2 are GTSNPN and SVGIG (reference sequence). The CDR3 spans 14 residues. The ends lost 5 bases at V and 6 bases at J; junction bases unmatched: 7. For the CDR3, the DNA is TGTGCCTGGGCAGGGACAGGGGTGTTCAATGAGCAGTTCTTC. It yields the protein CAWAGTGVFNEQFF.

The chain has TRBV6-5 and TRBJ1-1; D is possibly TRBD1 (5 bases). CDR1 is MNHEY, CDR2 SVGAGI, per germline. CDR3 length: 13 amino acids. Trimming left V 7 bases short and J 11 bases short, with 20 bases between. The CDR3 loop reads CASTDSGGVDAFF. The CDR3 region has the DNA TGTGCCAGCACCGACTCCGGGGGTGTGGATGCTTTCTTT.

The V and J genes are TRBV20-1 and TRBJ1-5; D may be TRBD1 (5 bases). With 2 bases removed from V and 5 bases from J, the gap between germline ends came to 22 bases. The CDR3 runs to 17 residues. Germline values: CDR1 DFQATT, CDR2 SNEGSKA (reference sequence). CDR3 protein: CSARPRSGSGGDQPQHF. CDR3 coding DNA: TGCAGTGCTAGACCAAGATCAGGGTCTGGGGGGGATCAGCCCCAGCATTTT.

The chain joins TRBV18 to TRBJ2-3; perhaps TRBD2 as D (6 bases). Germline V gene sequence: CDR1 KGHSH, CDR2 LQKENI. Deletions cut 7 bases from V and 2 bases from J, with 19 bases between. This CDR3 has 16 residues. The CDR3 loop reads CASFPGTEYPTDTQYF. CDR3 nucleotides: TGTGCCAGCTTCCCCGGGACTGAATACCCCACAGATACGCAGTATTTT.

This sequence joins TRBV12-3 or TRBV12-4 and TRBJ2-1, with D perhaps TRBD2 (5 bases). This CDR3 comprises 14 residues. Deletions cut 3 bases from V and 2 bases from J, with 8 bases between. CDR3 amino acids: CASSFLATYNEQFF. CDR3 nucleotide sequence: TGTGCCAGCAGTTTTCTAGCAACCTACAATGAGCAGTTCTTC.

J is TRBJ2-1 and V is TRBV24-1, with a possible D match to TRBD1 (6 bases). Trimming pared 5 bases from V and 2 bases from J, leaving 9 bases between. The CDR3 loop spans 14 amino acids. CDR1 and CDR2 (germline): KGHDR, SFDVKD. The CDR3 loop is CATSAGQPYNEQFF. The CDR3 DNA reads TGTGCCACCAGTGCAGGACAGCCCTACAATGAGCAGTTCTTC.

The V call is TRBV2, the J call TRBJ2-4; 11 bases agree with TRBD1. V was pared by 5 bases and J by 14 bases, with 17 bases of the junction left unmatched. CDR1 and CDR2 (germline): SNHLY, FYNNEI. The length of the CDR3 is 16 residues. The CDR3 protein is CASSYLRRDRGSSEYF. The CDR3 coding sequence is TGTGCCAGCAGTTACCTACGTCGGGACAGGGGGTCATCGGAGTACTTC.

The genes are TRBV29-1 and TRBJ1-1; 10 bases line up with TRBD1. V gave up 7 bases and J gave up 4 bases; unmatched junction bases: 9. The CDR3 consists of 14 residues. From germline, CDR1 is SQVTM and CDR2 ANQGSEA. The CDR3 bases are TGCAGCGCCGGGACAGGGGAGGGCGGCACTGAAGCTTTCTTT. Translated: CSAGTGEGGTEAFF.

The chain carries TRBV7-3 and TRBJ2-3, with TRBD2 as a possible D gene (5 bases). Trimming shortened V by 1 base and J by 0 bases, and 11 bases separated the two germline ends. The CDR3 runs 16 residues. Germline V gene sequence: CDR1 SGHTA, CDR2 FQGTGA. The chain's CDR3 is CASSLISGSSTDTQYF. CDR3 in DNA: TGTGCCAGCAGCTTAATCTCGGGGTCTAGCACAGATACGCAGTATTTT.

This chain joins TRBV10-3 and TRBJ2-1, with 8 bases lining up with TRBD2. The CDR3 has 15 residues. V shed 3 bases and J 4 bases; nucleotides not matched to a gene: 5. Germline-derived CDR1 and CDR2 are ENHRY and SYGVKD. This chain's CDR3 is CAISDRTSSYNEQFF. CDR3 nucleotide sequence: TGTGCCATCAGTGACCGGACTAGCAGTTACAATGAGCAGTTCTTC.

The chain has TRBV15 and TRBJ1-1; D is ambiguous. Trimming cost V 0 bases and J 8 bases, with 10 bases left between them. CDR3 length: 13 amino acids. In germline, CDR1 is LNHNV, CDR2 YYDKDF (reference sequence). CDR3 in amino acids: CATSRDLGPEAFF. CDR3 sequence (DNA): TGTGCCACCAGCAGAGATTTGGGCCCGGAAGCTTTCTTT.

The chain recombines TRBV12-5 with TRBJ2-1; D is unresolved. CDR1 and CDR2 from the germline V gene are LGHNT and FRNRAP. Trimming cost V 3 bases and J 5 bases, with 11 bases left between them. This CDR3 is 14 amino acids long. In nucleotides, the CDR3 is TGTGCTAGTGGTTTAACGGCGCGCCACAATGAGCAGTTCTTC. It yields the protein CASGLTARHNEQFF.

V is TRBV30 and J is TRBJ1-1; D call uncertain. The CDR3 sequence is 11 residues long. Germline values: CDR1 GTSNPN, CDR2 SVGIG (reference sequence). Trimming removed 2 bases from V and 11 bases from J, with 12 bases in between. The DNA for the CDR3 is TGTGCCTGGAGTCCCCGGCCTAGGGCTTTCTTT. Amino acids: CAWSPRPRAFF.

This rearrangement joins TRBV12-3 or TRBV12-4 to TRBJ2-7, with TRBD2 matching 7 bases. V gave up 1 base and J gave up 0 bases; unmatched junction bases: 3. This CDR3 has 15 residues. The DNA of the CDR3 is TGTGCCAGCAGTTTAGGGGGCGGGAGCTCCTACGAGCAGTACTTC. Amino acid sequence: CASSLGGGSSYEQYF.

The rearrangement uses TRBV30 and TRBJ2-1; D gene uncertain. Trimming stripped 1 base from V and 0 bases from J, with 4 bases between. The CDR3 covers 13 residues. Germline CDR1 reads GTSNPN; CDR2 reads SVGIG (reference sequence). CDR3 protein: CAWSDPSYNEQFF. The CDR3 DNA follows: TGTGCCTGGAGTGATCCCTCCTACAATGAGCAGTTCTTC. Full variable domain (rest looked up from reference TRBV30 and TRBJ2-1): SQTIHQWPATLVQPVGSPLSLECTVEGTSNPNLYWYRQAAGRGLQLLFYSVGIGQISSEVPQNLSASRPQDRQFILSSKKLLLSDSGFYLCAWSDPSYNEQFFGPGTRLTVL.

The chain links TRBV27 to TRBJ1-1; tentative D call: TRBD1 (5 bases). The CDR3 is 14 residues long. Germline CDR1 MNHEY, CDR2 SMNVEV (reference sequence). V gave up 6 bases and J gave up 0 bases, with 11 bases separating them. As DNA, the CDR3 is TGTGCCAGCAGACCCGGACACATGAACACTGAAGCTTTCTTT. It codes for CASRPGHMNTEAFF.

This chain links TRBV12-3 or TRBV12-4 with TRBJ2-1, with 8 bases that match TRBD2. This CDR3 has 14 amino acids. Trimming removed 5 bases from V and 4 bases from J; junction bases left unmatched: 4. CDR3 loop: CASSVSGTYNEQFF. CDR3 DNA sequence: TGTGCCAGCAGTGTTAGCGGGACATACAATGAGCAGTTCTTC.

CDR3 sequence: CASSPPMGLGQYF. The CDR3, as DNA: TGTGCCAGCTCACCACCGATGGGTCTCGGGCAGTACTTC. The rearrangement uses TRBV18 and TRBJ2-7; the D is unclear. Germline V gene data show CDR1 as KGHSH and CDR2 as LQKENI. V was cut by 0 bases and J by 9 bases, with 12 bases left in between. This CDR3 region has 13 residues. Based on the CDR3 plus reference TRBV18 and TRBJ2-7, the full variable domain is NAGVMQNPRHLVRRRGQEARLRCSPMKGHSHVYWYRQLPEEGLKFMVYLQKENIIDESGMPKERFSAEFPKEGPSILRIQQVVRGDSAAYFCASSPPMGLGQYFGPGTRLTVT.

The chain combines TRBV18 with TRBJ2-1; 8 positions agree with TRBD1. There are 14 residues in the CDR3. CDR1 is KGHSH, CDR2 LQKENI, per germline. V shed 3 bases, J shed 8 bases, and the junction held 6 bases outside the gene matches. CDR3: CASSPFGQGDEQFF. CDR3 nucleotides: TGTGCCAGCTCACCGTTCGGACAGGGCGATGAGCAGTTCTTC. Supplemented by reference TRBV18 and TRBJ2-1, the full variable domain reads NAGVMQNPRHLVRRRGQEARLRCSPMKGHSHVYWYRQLPEEGLKFMVYLQKENIIDESGMPKERFSAEFPKEGPSILRIQQVVRGDSAAYFCASSPFGQGDEQFFGPGTRLTVL.